The rows below give T cell receptor beta chains drawn from one sample of a study of CD8 T cells in ankylosing spondylitis. TCRdb itself ran the 5' RACE reads through MiXCR, one entry per CDR3 protein. The sample records 200,000 to 250,000 distinct CDR3 sequences, approximately 10% being singletons. The sequenced sample was blood, either unsorted or a sorted T cell fraction (not recorded which). These receptors were obtained from a male donor with ankylosing spondylitis or in good health (not recorded which). CDR3s include the opening cysteine and the closing phenylalanine or tryptophan.

j_call cdr3_length v_call cdr3_aa
TRBJ1-2 10 TRBV28 CATSRKGYTF
TRBJ2-1 16 TRBV5-1 CASRTGAGETYNEQFF
TRBJ1-2 13 TRBV5-1 CASSFSSDYGYTF
TRBJ1-5 16 TRBV5-6 CASSLKRQGGNQPQHF
TRBJ1-4 13 TRBV5-1 CASSVRDKEKLFF
TRBJ2-7 15 TRBV27 CASSVLSSGFQEQYF
TRBJ1-4 16 TRBV19 CASSMGQGAKNEKLFF
TRBJ2-4 16 TRBV12-3/TRBV12-4 CASSLDGAGAKNIQYF
TRBJ2-7 14 TRBV7-9 CASSLWDSTYEQYF
TRBJ2-3 13 TRBV28 CASERGSTDTQYF
TRBJ2-1 13 TRBV11-3 CASSLQGQNEQFF
TRBJ2-7 15 TRBV18 CASSPFRDSTYEQYF